This T cell receptor (beta chain) was captured by sequencing in a study of T cell responses to AZD1222 COVID-19 vaccine. General observations from the study: In the spike-specific TCR repertoire, nearly half reportedly target unmutated variant regions. In a largely white British group with more females than males, clonal diversity was possibly underestimated.

Per germline, CDR1 MNHEY and CDR2 SVGEGT. CDR3 length: 15 residues. V dropped 2 bases and J dropped 3 bases, with 11 bases sitting between them. Note on this clone: What it binds is not known.

The protocol was immunoSEQ multiplex PCR, while the TCRdb copy is restricted to in-frame clones and leaves out a portion. The table records roughly 100,000 clones, about four fifths of them present only once. This chain joins TRBV6-2 or TRBV6-3 and TRBJ1-3; no reliable D call. This clonotype was obtained from an adult in good health. Sequenced material: peripheral blood, taken on day 0 of AZD1222 vaccination. CDR3: CASSYKSGDGNTIYF. Written as DNA, the CDR3 is TGTGCCAGCAGTTACAAATCCGGGGATGGAAACACCATATATTTT.